Sequencing of this TCR beta chain was carried out in a study of early T cells in non-severe SARS-CoV-2 infection. On the study more broadly: Whole-blood bulk RNA, unsorted, was sequenced, and chains were unpaired.

Overall study results and limits: Comparison of clonotypes with VDJdb favored anti-spike CD8 responses while missing private and CD4 specificities.

V lost 4 bases, J lost 2 bases, and 12 bases lay in between. The CDR3 consists of 15 residues. Germline values: CDR1 SEHNR, CDR2 FQNEAQ (reference sequence). Molecules of cDNA were individually given unique molecular identifiers that were attached to them. TCRdb analysed the 5' RACE reads with MiXCR anew, one entry per CDR3 protein. Seen here are fewer than 130,000 distinct CDR3 sequences, roughly 13% observed once, and the top ten hold less than 4.5%. Concerning this clonotype itself: Its antigen remains unknown.

The sequence derives from an adult who was a healthcare worker with PCR-confirmed SARS-CoV-2 infection or an uninfected control (not recorded which). The chain joins TRBV7-9 to TRBJ1-3; D unclear. Sequencing used whole blood, obtained at baseline. The CDR3 sequence: CASSYPRTTGNTIYF. Written as DNA, the CDR3 is TGTGCCAGCAGCTACCCGAGGACCACTGGAAACACCATATATTTT.